The rows below give T cell receptor beta chains drawn from one sample of a study of blood T cell repertoires in COVID-19. The protocol was immunoSEQ multiplex PCR, while the TCRdb copy is restricted to in-frame clones and leaves out a portion. Counted here are under 150,000 clones, almost 80% occurring once; the ten biggest clones make up 25%. Sequencing was done on a sample of peripheral blood. All receptors come from a human donor in a cohort sampled during active COVID-19. Both conserved end residues are part of each CDR3. The D gene is left open where the match is weak. Some rows mark clone size as missing; the rest say once, few, many or name a class of expanded clone.

V	J	size	D	CDR3	DNA
TRBV12-3/TRBV12-4	TRBJ2-7	NA	NA	CASSSGAYEQYF	TGTGCCAGCAGTTCCGGGGCCTACGAGCAGTACTTC
TRBV29-1	TRBJ1-2	NA	TRBD1	CSVMQGAYGYTF	TGCAGCGTTATGCAGGGGGCCTATGGCTACACCTTC
TRBV15	TRBJ1-1	NA	NA	CATSRMGGLLNTEAFF	TGTGCCACCAGCAGAATGGGGGGGCTTCTGAACACTGAAGCTTTCTTT
TRBV7-8	TRBJ2-2	many	TRBD1	CASSPDRGHTGELFF	TGTGCCAGCAGCCCGGACAGGGGGCACACCGGGGAGCTGTTTTTT
TRBV6-5	TRBJ2-7	NA	TRBD2	CASRPGLADEQYF	TGTGCCAGCAGACCGGGACTAGCGGACGAGCAGTACTTC
TRBV18	TRBJ1-2	NA	NA	CASSPPGRGGARNYGYTF	TGTGCCAGCTCACCCCCCGGGAGGGGCGGTGCCCGTAACTATGGCTACACCTTC
TRBV18	TRBJ2-5	NA	TRBD1	CASSPPATGGETQYF	TGTGCCAGCTCACCACCTGCGACAGGGGGAGAGACCCAGTACTTC
TRBV11-2	TRBJ2-7	NA	TRBD2	CASSLGLAGSYEQYF	TGTGCCAGCAGCCTCGGACTAGCGGGGTCCTACGAGCAGTACTTC
TRBV6-5	TRBJ1-2	once	TRBD1	CASRGDSYGYTF	TGTGCCAGCAGGGGGGACAGCTATGGCTACACCTTC
TRBV4-3	TRBJ2-3	few	TRBD2	CASSQDLKAGGTDTQYF	TGCGCCAGCAGCCAAGATCTGAAAGCGGGGGGCACAGATACGCAGTATTTT
TRBV5-1	TRBJ2-1	NA	NA	CASSFSWSGNEQFF	TGCGCCAGCAGCTTTTCGTGGTCGGGAAATGAGCAGTTCTTC
TRBV15	TRBJ1-1	NA	NA	CATSRDWVRTEAFF	TGTGCCACCAGCAGGGATTGGGTGAGGACTGAAGCTTTCTTT
TRBV11-2	TRBJ1-3	once	TRBD1	CASSSTGSPGNTIYF	TGTGCCAGCAGCTCGACAGGGTCTCCTGGAAACACCATATATTTT
TRBV18	TRBJ1-1	NA	NA	CASSPNSRFHTEAFF	TGTGCCAGCTCACCAAACTCAAGATTTCACACTGAAGCTTTCTTT
TRBV3-1/TRBV3-2	TRBJ1-4	NA	NA	CASSLRGTTNEKLFF	TGTGCCAGCAGCCTTCGGGGGACAACTAATGAAAAACTGTTTTTT
TRBV28	TRBJ2-7	once	NA	CASSSVQDSYEQYF	TGTGCCAGCAGTTCTGTACAGGACTCCTACGAGCAGTACTTC
TRBV27	TRBJ1-1	NA	TRBD1	CASSFHQDLRQGTEAFF	TGTGCCAGCAGTTTCCACCAAGATCTTAGACAGGGGACTGAAGCTTTCTTT
TRBV6-5	TRBJ2-7	NA	TRBD1	CASSYGTGVEQYF	TGTGCCAGCAGTTACGGGACAGGGGTGGAGCAGTACTTC
TRBV3-1/TRBV3-2	TRBJ2-5	NA	TRBD2	CASSESSGRIGETQYF	TGTGCCAGCAGCGAAAGTAGCGGGAGAATTGGGGAGACCCAGTACTTC
TRBV30	TRBJ1-6	NA	TRBD1	CAWTIDRVGSPLHF	TGTGCCTGGACCATAGACAGGGTGGGATCACCCCTCCACTTT
TRBV5-1	TRBJ2-1	NA	TRBD2	CASRPQPAGGPNEQFF	TGCGCCAGCAGGCCCCAACCCGCGGGAGGGCCCAATGAGCAGTTCTTC
TRBV19	TRBJ2-3	few	NA	CASSIAYRADTQYF	TGTGCCAGTAGTATAGCCTACCGAGCAGATACGCAGTATTTT
TRBV5-8	TRBJ2-5	NA	TRBD1	CASSGVRGETQYF	TGTGCCAGCAGCGGGGTCAGGGGGGAGACCCAGTACTTC
TRBV5-1	TRBJ2-1	NA	TRBD2	CASSFRLAGGNEQFF	TGCGCCAGCAGCTTTAGACTAGCGGGAGGCAATGAGCAGTTCTTC
TRBV5-1	TRBJ1-2	NA	NA	CASSLATTADPYGYTF	TGCGCCAGCAGCTTGGCTACTACTGCAGACCCCTATGGCTACACCTTC
TRBV28	TRBJ2-2	NA	TRBD1	CASAKTGRTGELFF	TGTGCCAGCGCCAAGACAGGGCGGACCGGGGAGCTGTTTTTT
TRBV7-9	TRBJ2-5	NA	TRBD1	CASSGTGGSETQYF	TGTGCCAGCAGCGGGACAGGGGGTTCAGAGACCCAGTACTTC
TRBV2	TRBJ1-2	NA	TRBD1	CASSEDRGPGYTF	TGTGCCAGCAGTGAGGACAGGGGGCCTGGCTACACCTTC
TRBV6-5	TRBJ2-7	NA	TRBD1	CAGKQGADEQYF	TGTGCCGGCAAACAGGGGGCCGACGAGCAGTACTTC
TRBV7-2	TRBJ1-2	few	TRBD1	CASSTQGAGIYGYTF	TGTGCCAGCAGCACCCAGGGGGCTGGAATCTATGGCTACACCTTC
TRBV4-2	TRBJ2-7	NA	TRBD2	CASSQGVSGSKNEQYF	TGTGCCAGCAGCCAAGGCGTCAGCGGGAGTAAGAACGAGCAGTACTTC
TRBV2	TRBJ2-1	NA	NA	CASSFFRTRDEQFF	TGTGCCAGCAGTTTCTTCAGGACAAGAGATGAGCAGTTCTTC
TRBV9	TRBJ2-7	NA	TRBD1	CASSAGFLFRDRVDEQYF	TGTGCCAGCAGCGCGGGTTTTTTGTTCCGGGACAGGGTCGACGAGCAGTACTTC
TRBV6-5	TRBJ2-7	NA	NA	CASSRDRSEQYF	TGTGCCAGCAGTCGCGACAGGAGTGAGCAGTACTTC
TRBV6-4	TRBJ2-1	NA	NA	CASSEGRNNEQFF	TGTGCCAGCAGTGAGGGCAGGAACAATGAGCAGTTCTTC
TRBV7-2	TRBJ2-2	NA	TRBD2	CASSSLAGATGELFF	TGTGCCAGCAGCTCACTAGCGGGAGCGACCGGGGAGCTGTTTTTT
TRBV5-4	TRBJ1-1	NA	NA	CASNRGGSTEAFF	TGTGCCAGCAACCGTGGTGGGAGCACTGAAGCTTTCTTT
TRBV10-3	TRBJ1-2	few	NA	CAILPDNHRGYTF	TGTGCCATCTTGCCGGACAACCACCGTGGCTACACCTTC
TRBV4-3	TRBJ2-1	NA	TRBD1	CASSHGDRGNNEQFF	TGCGCCAGCAGCCACGGGGACAGGGGGAACAATGAGCAGTTCTTC